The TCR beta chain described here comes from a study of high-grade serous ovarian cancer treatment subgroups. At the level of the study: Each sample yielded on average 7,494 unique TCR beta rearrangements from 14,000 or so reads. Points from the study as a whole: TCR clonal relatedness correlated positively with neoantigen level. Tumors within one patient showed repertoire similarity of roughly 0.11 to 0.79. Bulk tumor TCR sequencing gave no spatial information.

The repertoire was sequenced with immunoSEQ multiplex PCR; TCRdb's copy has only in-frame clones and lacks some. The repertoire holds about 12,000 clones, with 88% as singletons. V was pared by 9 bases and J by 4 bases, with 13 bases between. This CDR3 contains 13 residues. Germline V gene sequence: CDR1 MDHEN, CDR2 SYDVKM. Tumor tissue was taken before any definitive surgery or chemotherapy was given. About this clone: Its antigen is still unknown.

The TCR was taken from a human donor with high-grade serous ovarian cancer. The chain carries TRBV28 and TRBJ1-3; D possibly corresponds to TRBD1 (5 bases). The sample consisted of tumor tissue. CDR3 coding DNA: TGTGCCAGTGGGGGGGGTTCCGGAAACACCATATATTTT. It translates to CASGGGSGNTIYF.